Presented here are 25 T cell receptor beta chains from one specimen sequenced in a study of regulatory T cells in long-lasting Graves disease. Building the TCR beta libraries relied on iRepertoire HTBI primers, and CDR3 regions underwent Arm-PCR. TCRdb passed the multiplex PCR reads through MiXCR, listing each CDR3 protein once. The table has 500,000 or so distinct CDR3 sequences, 14% seen once. As to time point: newly diagnosed GD, antithyroid drugs for less than 3 months. Making the TCR library involved RNA that had been extracted from PBMCs. This sample was also put to use in a study of T cells in Graves' hyperthyroidism and ophthalmopathy.

The sequencing here drew on peripheral blood mononuclear cells (PBMCs), taken at new diagnosis, from a patient treated with antithyroid drugs. These receptors came from a woman in her forties or fifties with Graves disease.

This clonotype was recorded many times. V and J are TRBV7-3 and TRBJ1-1; weak D call: TRBD1 (5 bases). CDR1 and CDR2 (germline): SGHTA, FQGTGA. The CDR3 loop spans 14 amino acids. The V and J ends lost 2 bases and 3 bases respectively, with 10 bases between them. The CDR3 nucleotides are TGTGCCAGCAGCTTAGTACAGGAAGACACTGAAGCTTTCTTT. Encoded protein: CASSLVQEDTEAFF.

Many counts were recorded for this clonotype. This chain uses TRBV9 with TRBJ2-1, with 7 bases fitting TRBD1. V dropped 0 bases and J dropped 3; count of bases not matched to a gene: 21. This CDR3 spans 21 amino acids. Germline loops: CDR1 SGDLS, CDR2 YYNGEE. CDR3 amino acids: CASSVDLPQDPRTGIYNEQFF. The CDR3 DNA reads TGTGCCAGCAGCGTAGATCTCCCGCAAGACCCCCGGACAGGTATCTACAATGAGCAGTTCTTC. Drawing the rest from reference TRBV9 and TRBJ2-1, the complete variable domain is DSGVTQTPKHLITATGQRVTLRCSPRSGDLSVYWYQQSLDQGLQFLIQYYNGEERAKGNILERFSAQQFPDLHSELNLSSLELGDSALYFCASSVDLPQDPRTGIYNEQFFGPGTRLTVL.

Only a few counts were recorded for this clonotype. This rearrangement joins TRBV9 to TRBJ1-1, with unresolved D. CDR1 is SGDLS, CDR2 YYNGEE, per germline. The length of the CDR3 is 14 residues. Trimming took 3 bases from V and 1 from J, leaving 10 bases between them. CDR3 sequence reads: CASSDYRENTEAFF. In nucleotides, the CDR3 is TGTGCCAGCAGCGATTACAGAGAGAACACTGAAGCTTTCTTT.

This clonotype has a handful of counts. This chain uses TRBV10-3 with TRBJ1-2; no clear D gene. Germline CDR1 is ENHRY and CDR2 is SYGVKD. The germline V and J ends were trimmed by 6 bases and 1 base, with 15 bases remaining between them. The CDR3 consists of 15 residues. The CDR3 protein is CAIRNGRSLNYGYTF. CDR3 bases: TGTGCCATCAGGAACGGCAGAAGCCTTAACTATGGCTACACCTTC.

J is TRBJ1-2 and V is TRBV5-6; possible D gene TRBD1, 5 bases. The germline V gene has CDR1 SGHDT and CDR2 YYEEEE. CDR3 length: 14 residues. Between the trimmed V and J ends, which lost 3 bases and 6 bases, there was a span of 15 bases. The CDR3 sequence is CASSSAGYLDGYTF. As DNA, the CDR3 is TGTGCCAGCAGCTCGGCAGGGTACTTGGATGGCTACACCTTC. Using reference TRBV5-6 and TRBJ1-2 for the parts outside the CDR3, the full variable domain is DAGVTQSPTHLIKTRGQQVTLRCSPKSGHDTVSWYQQALGQGPQFIFQYYEEEERQRGNFPDRFSGHQFPNYSSELNVNALLLGDSALYLCASSSAGYLDGYTFGSGTRLTVV.

This clonotype has at least ten counts. The gene calls are TRBV12-3 or TRBV12-4 and TRBJ2-7; D call uncertain. With 2 bases removed from V and 2 bases from J, the gap between germline ends came to 10 bases. The CDR3 contains 14 residues. The CDR3 reads CASSLMVDTYEQYF. In nucleotides, the CDR3 is TGTGCCAGCAGTTTAATGGTGGATACCTACGAGCAGTACTTC.

In this sample, this clonotype turned up a few times. The rearrangement links TRBV19 to TRBJ1-1; a weak D match, TRBD1 (6 bases). Trimming left V 7 bases short and J 11 bases short, with 23 bases between. Germline CDR1 reads LNHDA; CDR2 reads SQIVND (reference sequence). The CDR3 consists of 14 residues. The CDR3 reads CASTPPDEQGWAFF. CDR3 DNA: TGTGCCAGTACTCCTCCGGACGAACAGGGTTGGGCTTTCTTT.

In this sample, this clonotype turned up many times. The genes are TRBV7-9 and TRBJ2-7; tentative D call: TRBD2 (5 bases). The CDR3 has 14 residues. CDR1 is SEHNR and CDR2 is FQNEAQ in the germline V gene (reference sequence). The V and J ends lost 5 bases and 5 bases respectively, with 16 bases between them. CDR3 nucleotides: TGTGCCAGCAGCCGGGAAGGAGGACGAGACGAGCAGTACTTC. This translates into CASSREGGRDEQYF.

J is TRBJ2-7 and V is TRBV20-1, with D unclear. Trimming removed 3 bases at V and 0 bases at J, with 6 bases between. Germline V gene data show CDR1 as DFQATT and CDR2 as SNEGSKA (reference sequence). This CDR3 contains 12 residues. The CDR3 region has the DNA TGCAGTGCTAGGTTAGCCTCCTACGAGCAGTACTTC. This translates into CSARLASYEQYF.

Points on this clonotype: A read error may explain this, as a much larger clone is one base away. The rearrangement uses TRBV5-5 and TRBJ1-1; 7 bases agree with TRBD1. The CDR3 sequence is 14 residues long. Looked up from germline, CDR1 is SGHKS and CDR2 is YYEKEE (reference sequence). The CDR3 is CASSKQTGFTESFF. CDR3 DNA: TGTGCCAGCAGCAAACAGACAGGGTTCACTGAATCTTTCTTT.

This clonotype was seen a handful of times. V usage is TRBV7-2 and J usage is TRBJ2-3; a possible D gene is TRBD2 (6 bases). The CDR3 runs to 15 residues. The V and J ends lost 3 bases and 0 bases respectively, with 10 bases between them. Per the germline V gene, CDR1 is SGHTA and CDR2 is FQGNSA. The CDR3 region has the DNA TGTGCCAGCAGCTTTACTAGCTATAGCACAGATACGCAGTATTTT. Its protein is CASSFTSYSTDTQYF.

The chain links TRBV3-1 to TRBJ1-5; D gene ambiguous. Trimming shortened V by 2 bases and J by 6 bases, and 11 bases separated the two germline ends. This CDR3 spans 14 amino acids. Germline V CDR1 and CDR2: LGHDT, YNNKEL (reference sequence). The DNA of the CDR3 is TGTGCCAGCAGCCAACTGGGGTCGGGTCAGCCCCAGCATTTT. Translation gives CASSQLGSGQPQHF.

Many counts were recorded for this clonotype. This rearrangement joins TRBV11-2 to TRBJ2-3; 8 nucleotides align to TRBD2. Germline assignment: CDR1 SGHAT and CDR2 FQNNGV. V was clipped by 4 bases and J by 9 bases; unmatched bases: 12. The CDR3 length is 15 residues. The CDR3 nucleotides read TGTGCCAGCAGCTGGCAGACGGGGGGGCGGAGGACGCAGTATTTT. Protein: CASSWQTGGRRTQYF.

This clonotype was counted many times. The chain carries TRBV13 and TRBJ1-1; D is undetermined. CDR3 length: 15 residues. V was trimmed by 1 base and J by 6 bases, leaving 15 bases between them. The germline gives CDR1 PRHDT, CDR2 FYEKMQ (reference sequence). CDR3 amino acids: CASSLAPKLEPEAFF. As DNA, the CDR3 is TGTGCCAGCAGCTTAGCCCCCAAGCTAGAGCCTGAAGCTTTCTTT.

This clonotype has a count of ten or more. V usage is TRBV29-1 and J usage is TRBJ2-5, with TRBD1 matching 10 bases. Germline CDR1 reads SQVTM; CDR2 reads ANQGSEA. V dropped 4 bases and J dropped 6; count of bases not matched to a gene: 11. The CDR3 runs 15 residues. DNA of the CDR3: TGCAGCGTTGCAGAATCCGGGACAGGGGAGAAGACCCAGTACTTC. It is translated as CSVAESGTGEKTQYF.

This clonotype was detected ten times or more. This chain connects TRBV3-1 to TRBJ2-1; tentative D call: TRBD1 (5 bases). Germline CDR1 is LGHDT and CDR2 is YNNKEL (reference sequence). V lost 2 bases, J lost 0 bases, and 11 bases lay in between. This CDR3 comprises 16 residues. CDR3 sequence (DNA): TGTGCCAGCAGCCAATTGACAGCAGGCTCCTACAATGAGCAGTTCTTC. Translated: CASSQLTAGSYNEQFF.

The genes are TRBV7-3 and TRBJ1-1; 7 nucleotides match TRBD1. This CDR3 is built from 16 residues. The V segment lost 6 bases and the J segment 3 bases; nucleotides outside the gene matches: 13. The germline CDR1 and CDR2 sequences are SGHTA and FQGTGA. The CDR3 DNA reads TGTGCCAGCAGTCAATTGCCCACACAGGGGTACACTGAAGCTTTCTTT. Its protein product is CASSQLPTQGYTEAFF.

This clonotype occurred many times. The V gene is TRBV13, the J gene TRBJ2-1; D is ambiguous. This CDR3 is built from 13 residues. Trimming took 0 bases from V and 6 from J, leaving 6 bases between them. The germline V gene has CDR1 PRHDT and CDR2 FYEKMQ (reference sequence). CDR3 DNA: TGTGCCAGCAGCTTAGGCCGGAGCAATGAGCAGTTCTTC. This translates into CASSLGRSNEQFF.

In this sample, this clonotype turned up many times. The chain employs TRBV12-3 or TRBV12-4 and TRBJ2-1; the match to TRBD2 covers 9 bases. The CDR3 runs 15 residues. The V segment lost 6 bases and the J segment 3 bases; nucleotides outside the gene matches: 6. The CDR3 region is CASRLLAGHYNEQFF. The CDR3 nucleotides are TGTGCCAGCAGGCTCCTAGCGGGACACTACAATGAGCAGTTCTTC.

This clonotype was seen ten or more times. V and J are TRBV29-1 and TRBJ1-4; 9 bases are a match to TRBD1. CDR1 is SQVTM, CDR2 ANQGSEA, per germline. V lost 1 base, J lost 4 bases, and 13 bases stayed unmatched. This CDR3 region has 18 residues. Here the CDR3 reads CSVEAGRQGEAFNEKLFF. The CDR3 DNA reads TGCAGCGTTGAAGCGGGACGACAGGGGGAGGCTTTTAATGAAAAACTGTTTTTT. Together with reference TRBV29-1 and TRBJ1-4, the CDR3 gives the full variable domain: SAVISQKPSRDICQRGTSLTIQCQVDSQVTMMFWYRQQPGQSLTLIATANQGSEATYESGFVIDKFPISRPNLTFSTLTVSNMSPEDSSIYLCSVEAGRQGEAFNEKLFFGSGTQLSVL.

The CDR3 DNA is TGTGCCAGCAGCCAAAAAGGCTATGGCTACACCTTC. Translated, it gives CASSQKGYGYTF. The V and J genes are TRBV28 and TRBJ1-2; D uncertain. CDR3 size: 12 residues. V was clipped by 6 bases and J by 4 bases, with 9 bases between them. Germline values: CDR1 MDHEN, CDR2 SYDVKM.

This rearrangement joins TRBV12-3 or TRBV12-4 to TRBJ2-5, with 7 bases identical to TRBD2. The CDR3 extends over 17 amino acids. V trimming: 4 bases; J trimming: 2 bases; junction bases outside the gene matches: 13. In nucleotides, the CDR3 is TGTGCCAGCAGTTCTGGAGCGGTGGCGGGAGTGCAAGAGACCCAGTACTTC. Protein: CASSSGAVAGVQETQYF.

This clonotype was recorded many times. The V gene is TRBV14, the J gene TRBJ2-7; D is perhaps TRBD1 (5 bases). This CDR3 is 14 amino acids long. The germline gives CDR1 SGHDN, CDR2 FVKESK. V gave up 0 bases and J gave up 2 bases, with 8 bases separating them. The CDR3 sequence is CASSQDKGPYEQYF. CDR3 nucleotides: TGTGCCAGCAGCCAAGATAAGGGGCCCTACGAGCAGTACTTC.

A word on this clonotype: Being one base from a much bigger clone, this may be a read error. V is TRBV5-1 and J is TRBJ2-1; no definite D call. This CDR3 contains 15 residues. From germline, CDR1 is SGHRS and CDR2 YFSETQ. CDR3 nucleotide sequence: TGCGCCAGCGGCTTGGCTGAGACTCACCAGTATGAGCAGTTCTTC. It specifies CASGLAETHQYEQFF.

There are many counts of this clonotype. V usage is TRBV28 and J usage is TRBJ2-7; D not certain. This CDR3 has 12 residues. Germline lookup yields CDR1 MDHEN and CDR2 SYDVKM. Trimming took off 2 bases at V and 6 bases at J, with 8 bases between the two ends. The CDR3 coding sequence is TGTGCCAGCAGTTTAACTGGCAGCGAGCAGTACTTC. Amino acids: CASSLTGSEQYF.